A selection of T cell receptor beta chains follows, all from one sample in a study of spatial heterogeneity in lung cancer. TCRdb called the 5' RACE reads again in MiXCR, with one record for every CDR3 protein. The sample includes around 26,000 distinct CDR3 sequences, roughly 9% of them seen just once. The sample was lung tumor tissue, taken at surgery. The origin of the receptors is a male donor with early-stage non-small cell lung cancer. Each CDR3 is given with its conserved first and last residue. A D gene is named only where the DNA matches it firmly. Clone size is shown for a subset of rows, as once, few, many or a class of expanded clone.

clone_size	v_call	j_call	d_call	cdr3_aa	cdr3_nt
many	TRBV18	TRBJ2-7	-	CASSPPSGTYEQYF	TGTGCCAGCTCACCACCGTCCGGGACCTACGAGCAGTACTTC
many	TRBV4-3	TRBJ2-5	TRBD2	CASSQGRASGRQTQYF	TGCGCCAGCAGCCAAGGTCGCGCTAGCGGGAGACAGACCCAGTACTTC
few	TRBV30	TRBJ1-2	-	CAWSARGYGYTF	TGTGCCTGGAGTGCTAGGGGCTATGGCTACACCTTC
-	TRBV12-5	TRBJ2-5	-	CASGFDLRVETQYF	TGTGCTAGTGGTTTCGACTTGAGGGTAGAGACCCAGTACTTC
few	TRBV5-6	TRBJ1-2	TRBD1	CASSLRTGGLRGYTF	TGTGCCAGCAGCTTGAGGACAGGGGGCCTACGGGGCTACACCTTC
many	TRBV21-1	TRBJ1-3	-	CASVRQGAGNTIYF	TGTGCCAGCGTCCGACAGGGTGCCGGAAACACCATATATTTT
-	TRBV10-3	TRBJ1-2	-	CAIKPTGSNYGYTF	TGTGCCATCAAACCTACAGGGTCTAACTATGGCTACACCTTC
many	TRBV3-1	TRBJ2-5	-	CASSQGTLGTQYF	TGTGCCAGCAGCCAAGGGACTCTAGGGACCCAGTACTTC
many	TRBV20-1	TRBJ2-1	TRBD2	CSASVRRENNEQFF	TGCAGTGCTAGCGTTCGGCGGGAGAACAATGAGCAGTTCTTC
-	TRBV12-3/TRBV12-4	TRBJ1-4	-	CASSLGTVGELFF	TGTGCCAGCAGTTTGGGGACGGTGGGGGAACTGTTTTTT
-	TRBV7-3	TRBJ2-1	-	CASTLGGLNEQFF	TGTGCCAGCACCCTGGGGGGATTGAATGAGCAGTTCTTC
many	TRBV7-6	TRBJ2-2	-	CASSLGTSTGELFF	TGTGCCAGCAGCTTAGGGACCTCCACCGGGGAGCTGTTTTTT
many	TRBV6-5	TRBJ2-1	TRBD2	CASRPTSGEQFF	TGTGCCAGCAGGCCGACTAGCGGTGAGCAGTTCTTC
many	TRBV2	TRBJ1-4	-	CASSEAPAGETNEKLFF	TGTGCCAGCAGTGAAGCGCCGGCAGGGGAGACTAATGAAAAACTGTTTTTT
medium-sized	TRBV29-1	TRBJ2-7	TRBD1	CSVTRTGSYEQYF	TGCAGCGTCACCCGGACAGGGAGCTACGAGCAGTACTTC
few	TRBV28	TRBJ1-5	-	CASTARPNNQPQHF	TGTGCCAGCACCGCGAGACCGAACAATCAGCCCCAGCATTTT
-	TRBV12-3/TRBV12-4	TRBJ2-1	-	CASSRKNEQFF	TGTGCCAGCAGTCGGAAGAATGAGCAGTTCTTC
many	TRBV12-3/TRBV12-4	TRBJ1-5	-	CASRDSLGQPQHF	TGTGCCAGCAGGGACAGTCTGGGGCAGCCCCAGCATTTT
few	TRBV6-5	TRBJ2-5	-	CASSYSGTQPQETQYF	TGTGCCAGCAGTTACTCCGGGACTCAACCACAAGAGACCCAGTACTTC
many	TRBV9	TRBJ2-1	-	CASSGRAIEQFF	TGTGCCAGCAGCGGGAGGGCCATTGAGCAGTTCTTC
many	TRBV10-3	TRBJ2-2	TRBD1	CAISKTGENTGELFF	TGTGCCATCAGCAAGACAGGGGAAAACACCGGGGAGCTGTTTTTT
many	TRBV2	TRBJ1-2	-	CASRRINYGYTF	TGTGCCAGCAGGCGGATTAACTATGGCTACACCTTC
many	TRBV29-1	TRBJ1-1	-	CSVLWTANTEAFF	TGCAGCGTCCTATGGACAGCCAACACTGAAGCTTTCTTT
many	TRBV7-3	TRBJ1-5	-	CASSLRAGQPQHF	TGTGCCAGCAGCTTAAGGGCAGGACAGCCCCAGCATTTT
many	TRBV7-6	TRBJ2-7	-	CASSNSYEQYF	TGTGCCAGCAGCAACTCCTACGAGCAGTACTTC
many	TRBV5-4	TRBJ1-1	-	CASSLAGHTNTEAFF	TGTGCCAGCAGCTTGGCGGGACACACGAACACTGAAGCTTTCTTT
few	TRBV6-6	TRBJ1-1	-	CASLPDEDTEAFF	TGTGCCAGCCTACCTGACGAGGACACTGAAGCTTTCTTT
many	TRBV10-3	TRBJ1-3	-	CAIGGGPAGLGNTIYF	TGTGCCATCGGAGGGGGGCCCGCCGGACTCGGAAACACCATATATTTT
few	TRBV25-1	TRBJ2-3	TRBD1	CASSGTGRATQYF	TGTGCCAGCAGTGGGACAGGTCGTGCTACGCAGTATTTT
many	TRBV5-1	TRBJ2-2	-	CASSFGGRTGELFF	TGCGCCAGCAGCTTCGGGGGGCGAACCGGGGAGCTGTTTTTT
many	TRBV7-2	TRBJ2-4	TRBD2	CASSPRLAGGGTKNIQYF	TGTGCCAGCAGCCCGAGACTAGCGGGCGGGGGAACCAAAAACATTCAGTACTTC
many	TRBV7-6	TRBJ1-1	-	CASSARTVSRGTEAFF	TGTGCCAGCAGCGCCAGGACAGTTTCCCGGGGCACTGAAGCTTTCTTT
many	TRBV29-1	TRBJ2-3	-	CSVDISGTDTQYF	TGCAGCGTTGATATCAGCGGCACAGATACGCAGTATTTT
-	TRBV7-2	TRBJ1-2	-	CASSLVESLNGYTF	TGTGCCAGCAGCTTAGTCGAAAGTCTGAACGGCTACACCTTC
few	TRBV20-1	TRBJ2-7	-	CSARGAEGKLSYEQYF	TGCAGTGCTAGAGGAGCGGAGGGAAAGCTCTCCTACGAGCAGTACTTC
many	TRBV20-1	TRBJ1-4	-	CSARGSHAGEKLFF	TGCAGTGCTAGAGGATCCCATGCTGGTGAAAAACTGTTTTTT
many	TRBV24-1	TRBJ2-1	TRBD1	CATSRGGGNEQFF	TGTGCCACCAGTCGAGGGGGCGGGAATGAGCAGTTCTTC
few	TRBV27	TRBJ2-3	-	CASRYSGRGDTQYF	TGTGCCAGCCGCTACTCTGGTCGCGGGGATACGCAGTATTTT
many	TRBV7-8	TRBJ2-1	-	CASRHGSSRQTGNEQFF	TGTGCCAGCAGGCACGGTAGTTCTCGCCAAACAGGCAATGAGCAGTTCTTC